The clone carrying this T cell receptor (beta chain) was seen once. This CDR3 comprises 14 residues. The germline gives CDR1 LGHDT, CDR2 YNNKEL (reference sequence). V was clipped by 2 bases and J by 1 base, with 6 bases between them. Treatment given: around 19 received Ad26.COV2.S at low or high dose, single or two shots; about 5 received placebo; per-sample allocation not given. Samples came from day 63 after the first vaccine or placebo injection. These data originate in a study of Ad26.COV2.S vaccination and SARS-CoV-2 variants. Assay used: immunoSEQ multiplex PCR; TCRdb lists only in-frame clones, some missing. This sample has 360,000 or so clones; about nine tenths occur once, and the top ten carry 1.5% to 2%.

The starting material was peripheral blood, obtained in a trial of Ad26.COV2.S vaccine versus placebo. This receptor was obtained from a person aged 18-65 years who received the Ad26.COV2.S COVID-19 vaccine or a placebo. The chain carries TRBV3-1 (or the pseudogene TRBV3-2) and TRBJ2-4; possibly TRBD1 for D (6 bases). This chain's CDR3 is CASSQRGAKNIQYF. CDR3 DNA: TGTGCCAGCAGCCAAAGGGGGGCCAAAAACATTCAGTACTTC.